Each of the 25 T cell receptor beta chains below was sequenced from the same sample in a study of blood T cell repertoires in COVID-19. The protocol was immunoSEQ multiplex PCR, while the TCRdb copy is restricted to in-frame clones and leaves out a portion. The sample yields 150,000 to 170,000 clones, approximately 79% seen once. Sequencing input: PBMCs or T cells enriched from blood (not recorded which). The receptors here all came from a man between 45 and 60 years old who had recovered from COVID-19.

The chain employs TRBV4-3 and TRBJ1-1, with a possible D match to TRBD1 (6 bases). Germline-derived CDR1 and CDR2 are LGHNA and YSLEER. CDR3 length equals 17 residues. V was shortened by 4 bases and J by 0 bases, with 18 bases between the two germline ends. CDR3 sequence: CASSPGRGGSMNTEAFF. CDR3 bases: TGCGCCAGCAGCCCGGGGAGGGGGGGGTCCATGAACACTGAAGCTTTCTTT.

This sequence joins TRBV9 and TRBJ1-2; D might be TRBD1 (6 bases). This CDR3 has 12 residues. The V end was cut by 3 bases, the J end by 4 bases, with 7 bases between. In germline, CDR1 is SGDLS, CDR2 YYNGEE. The CDR3, as DNA: TGTGCCAGCAGCGCAGGGGTCTATGGCTACACCTTC. This translates into CASSAGVYGYTF.

This chain connects TRBV4-1 to TRBJ2-5; 7 bases fit TRBD1. With V trimmed by 1 base and J by 4 bases, 15 bases remained unmatched. CDR1 and CDR2 from the germline V gene are MGHRA and YSYEKL. This CDR3 contains 18 residues. The CDR3 sequence: CASSQGLSGGQATETQYF. CDR3 DNA sequence: TGCGCCAGCAGCCAAGGTCTGTCGGGTGGACAGGCTACAGAGACCCAGTACTTC.

The J gene is TRBJ1-5, the V gene TRBV6-2 or TRBV6-3; TRBD1 agrees at 8 bases. Germline CDR1 is MNHEY and CDR2 is SVGEGT. This CDR3 region has 15 residues. V lost 5 bases to trimming and J lost 1 base; unmatched junction nucleotides: 4. The CDR3 bases are TGTGCCAGCAGTCCGACAGGGGCGAGCAATCAGCCCCAGCATTTT. Translated, it gives CASSPTGASNQPQHF.

V is TRBV25-1 and J is TRBJ2-3; unclear D gene. The length of the CDR3 is 14 residues. CDR1 and CDR2 (germline): MGHDK, SYGVNS. V lost 1 base and J 3 bases, leaving 8 bases between the germline ends. This chain's CDR3 is CASSEFAGTDTQYF. The CDR3 coding sequence is TGTGCCAGCAGTGAATTCGCAGGAACAGATACGCAGTATTTT.

This rearrangement joins TRBV2 to TRBJ2-2; 9 bases are a match to TRBD2. Germline V gene lookup returns CDR1 SNHLY and CDR2 FYNNEI. This CDR3 spans 16 amino acids. With 1 base clipped from V and 1 base from J, the junction kept 1 base outside the gene matches. The CDR3: CASSEVLAGNTGELFF. The CDR3 nucleotides are TGTGCCAGCAGTGAAGTACTAGCGGGGAACACCGGGGAGCTGTTTTTT.

V is TRBV6-2 or TRBV6-3 and J is TRBJ2-7; no firm D call. Trimming cost V 5 bases and J 6 bases, with 8 bases left between them. Germline loops: CDR1 MNHEY, CDR2 SVGEGT. The CDR3 covers 11 residues. For the CDR3, the DNA is TGTGCCAGCAGTCCCCTTTTCGAGCAGTACTTC. This translates into CASSPLFEQYF.

This clone has more than one count but fewer than ten. V gene TRBV9 combines with J gene TRBJ2-1; 12 bases line up with TRBD2. Looked up from germline, CDR1 is SGDLS and CDR2 is YYNGEE. The trim removed 0 bases at V and 9 bases at J, leaving 4 bases unmatched. CDR3 length: 15 amino acids. The CDR3 here is CASSVGTSGGFEQFF. The CDR3 coding sequence is TGTGCCAGCAGCGTAGGAACTAGCGGGGGGTTTGAGCAGTTCTTC.

The rearrangement links TRBV11-3 to TRBJ2-2; no clear D. The germline gives CDR1 SGHNT, CDR2 YENEEA. This CDR3 is 13 amino acids long. V lost 5 bases and J lost 3, with 7 bases in between. The CDR3 DNA sequence: TGTGCCAGCAGCCCTGTTCACACCGGGGAGCTGTTTTTT. It encodes CASSPVHTGELFF. Variable domain in full (rest from reference TRBV11-3 and TRBJ2-2): EAGVVQSPRYKIIEKKQPVAFWCNPISGHNTLYWYLQNLGQGPELLIRYENEEAVDDSQLPKDRFSAERLKGVDSTLKIQPAELGDSAVYLCASSPVHTGELFFGEGSRLTVL.

This clone is a singleton in its sample. V gene TRBV19 combines with J gene TRBJ2-3, with D unresolved. This CDR3 is built from 14 residues. The ends were cut back, 1 base at V and 5 bases at J, with 10 bases in the middle. Germline V gives CDR1 LNHDA, CDR2 SQIVND (reference sequence). In DNA, the CDR3 is TGTGCCAGTAGTATAGTGGCCCGACTAGATACGCAGTATTTT. Translation gives CASSIVARLDTQYF.

The chain carries TRBV3-1 (or the pseudogene TRBV3-2) and TRBJ1-2, with D unresolved. This CDR3 has 13 residues. CDR1 and CDR2 (germline): LGHDT, YNNKEL (reference sequence). Trimming cost V 4 bases and J 7 bases, with 13 bases left between them. The CDR3 nucleotides are TGTGCCAGCAGCCCCAATGCGGGGATTGGCTACACCTTC. Residues: CASSPNAGIGYTF.

The chain combines TRBV29-1 with TRBJ2-7; maybe TRBD1 (5 bases). Germline V gene sequence: CDR1 SQVTM, CDR2 ANQGSEA. V gave up 4 bases and J gave up 3 bases, with 10 bases separating them. The CDR3 length is 12 residues. The CDR3 reads CSVVRGIYEQYF. The CDR3 nucleotides are TGCAGCGTTGTTAGGGGTATCTACGAGCAGTACTTC.

This rearrangement joins TRBV4-1 to TRBJ1-1, with D perhaps matching TRBD1 (5 bases). This CDR3 has 17 residues. Germline assignment: CDR1 MGHRA and CDR2 YSYEKL. Trimming pared 0 bases from V and 2 bases from J, leaving 16 bases between. CDR3 residues: CASSQERFRQINTEAFF. DNA for the CDR3: TGCGCCAGCAGCCAAGAACGGTTCAGACAGATCAACACTGAAGCTTTCTTT.

V and J are TRBV30 and TRBJ1-5; perhaps TRBD1 as D (5 bases). The CDR3 is made up of 13 amino acids. Germline lookup yields CDR1 GTSNPN and CDR2 SVGIG (reference sequence). Trimming left V 3 bases short and J 4 bases short, with 10 bases between. The CDR3 nucleotides are TGTGCCTGGAGACGGGACTCTAATCAGCCCCAGCATTTT. Amino acids: CAWRRDSNQPQHF. Full variable domain (missing parts from reference TRBV30 and TRBJ1-5): SQTIHQWPATLVQPVGSPLSLECTVEGTSNPNLYWYRQAAGRGLQLLFYSVGIGQISSEVPQNLSASRPQDRQFILSSKKLLLSDSGFYLCAWRRDSNQPQHFGDGTRLSIL.

The chain joins TRBV23-1 to TRBJ2-6, with TRBD1 as a possible D gene (6 bases). TRBV23-1 falls under the ORF class, with uncertain function. The CDR3 has 15 amino acids. Trimming took off 2 bases at V and 4 bases at J, with 9 bases between the two ends. This CDR3 reads CASSQTGTGANVLTF. The CDR3 coding sequence is TGCGCCAGCAGTCAAACAGGGACAGGGGCCAACGTCCTGACTTTC.

This rearrangement joins TRBV20-1 to TRBJ2-5; possibly TRBD1 or TRBD2 for D (6 bases each). V lost 3 bases and J lost 7, with 15 bases in between. CDR1 is DFQATT, CDR2 SNEGSKA, per germline (reference sequence). This CDR3 spans 13 amino acids. In nucleotides, the CDR3 is TGCAGTGCTAGTGGAGGGGGATTCGGGACCCAGTACTTC. This gives the protein CSASGGGFGTQYF.

The V and J genes are TRBV7-2 and TRBJ1-5; D is possibly TRBD1 (5 bases). This CDR3 is 14 amino acids long. The germline V and J ends were trimmed by 5 bases and 3 bases, with 11 bases remaining between them. CDR1 is SGHTA and CDR2 is FQGNSA in the germline V gene. Here the CDR3 reads CASSQRQFNQPQHF. CDR3 nucleotide sequence: TGTGCCAGCAGCCAACGACAGTTCAATCAGCCCCAGCATTTT.

This clone was found a few times. The chain uses TRBV2 and TRBJ1-5, with D tentatively TRBD1 (6 bases). V was shortened by 6 bases and J by 0 bases, with 9 bases between the two germline ends. The germline V gene has CDR1 SNHLY and CDR2 FYNNEI. The CDR3 is made up of 14 amino acids. The CDR3 nucleotides are TGTGCCAGCAGGACAGGTTATAGCAATCAGCCCCAGCATTTT. Translating it yields CASRTGYSNQPQHF.

This chain joins TRBV5-6 and TRBJ1-5, with TRBD1 matching 10 bases. V lost 2 bases, J lost 5 bases, and 4 bases stayed unmatched. The CDR3 totals 15 residues. Germline assignment: CDR1 SGHDT and CDR2 YYEEEE. CDR3 region: CASSLRTGGYQPQHF. The CDR3 region has the DNA TGTGCCAGCAGCTTACGGACAGGGGGATATCAGCCCCAGCATTTT. Full variable domain (outside the CDR3, taken from reference TRBV5-6 and TRBJ1-5): DAGVTQSPTHLIKTRGQQVTLRCSPKSGHDTVSWYQQALGQGPQFIFQYYEEEERQRGNFPDRFSGHQFPNYSSELNVNALLLGDSALYLCASSLRTGGYQPQHFGDGTRLSIL.

The chain combines TRBV12-3 or TRBV12-4 with TRBJ2-2; D possibly corresponds to TRBD2 (5 bases). CDR3 size: 13 residues. Trimming took 3 bases from V and 6 from J, leaving 8 bases between them. CDR3 sequence reads: CASSLDGAGELFF. As DNA, the CDR3 is TGTGCCAGCAGTTTGGACGGGGCCGGGGAGCTGTTTTTT.

The chain is built from TRBV27 and TRBJ1-5, with no clear D. The CDR3 runs to 14 residues. With 6 bases removed from V and 4 bases from J, the gap between germline ends came to 13 bases. Germline CDR1 reads MNHEY; CDR2 reads SMNVEV (reference sequence). CDR3: CASSPVPSNQPQHF. Here the CDR3 DNA reads TGTGCCAGCAGCCCCGTTCCCTCGAATCAGCCCCAGCATTTT.

This clone has a single count. The rearrangement links TRBV7-8 to TRBJ1-2; no firm D call. Germline values: CDR1 SGHVS, CDR2 FQNEAQ. The CDR3 consists of 14 residues. Trimming cost V 1 base and J 4 bases, with 10 bases left between them. For the CDR3, the DNA is TGTGCCAGCAGCTTAGTGACGGGAGTCTATGGCTACACCTTC. Its protein is CASSLVTGVYGYTF. The full variable domain, completed using reference TRBV7-8 and TRBJ1-2, is GAGVSQSPRYKVAKRGQDVALRCDPISGHVSLFWYQQALGQGPEFLTYFQNEAQLDKSGLPSDRFFAERPEGSVSTLKIQRTQQEDSAVYLCASSLVTGVYGYTFGSGTRLTVV.

This chain joins TRBV14 and TRBJ1-1; 10 bases align to TRBD1. The CDR3 is 17 residues long. CDR1 and CDR2 (germline): SGHDN, FVKESK. Unmatched junction bases numbered 8, after V lost 3 bases and J lost 1 base. CDR3 region: CASSQLRTGGANTEAFF. The DNA of the CDR3 is TGTGCCAGCAGCCAGCTACGGACAGGGGGTGCGAACACTGAAGCTTTCTTT.

The CDR3 region has the DNA TGCAGCGTCCCACACGGGATGAACACTGAAGCTTTCTTT. Protein sequence: CSVPHGMNTEAFF. The chain links TRBV29-1 to TRBJ1-1, with unresolved D. The V gene lost 6 bases and the J gene lost 0 bases, with 11 bases spanning the gap. CDR3 length: 13 residues. Looked up from germline, CDR1 is SQVTM and CDR2 is ANQGSEA.

In this sample, this clone turned up once. The rearrangement uses TRBV6-5 and TRBJ1-1; TRBD1 is a possible D gene (6 bases). CDR1 is MNHEY and CDR2 is SVGAGI in the germline V gene. V was shortened by 5 bases and J by 1 base, with 11 bases between the two germline ends. The CDR3 contains 14 residues. The CDR3 DNA sequence: TGTGCCAGCAGTCCACAGGGTACGAACACTGAAGCTTTCTTT. Translated: CASSPQGTNTEAFF.